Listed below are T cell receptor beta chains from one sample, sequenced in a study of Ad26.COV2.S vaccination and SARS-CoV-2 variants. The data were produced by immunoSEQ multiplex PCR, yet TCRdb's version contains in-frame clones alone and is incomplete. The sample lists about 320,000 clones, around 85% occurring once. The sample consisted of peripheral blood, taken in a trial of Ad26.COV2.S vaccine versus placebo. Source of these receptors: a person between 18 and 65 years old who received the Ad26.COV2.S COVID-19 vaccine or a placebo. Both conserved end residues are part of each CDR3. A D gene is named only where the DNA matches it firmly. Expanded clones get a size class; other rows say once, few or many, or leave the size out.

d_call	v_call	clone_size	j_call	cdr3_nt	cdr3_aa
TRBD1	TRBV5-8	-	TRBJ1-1	TGTGCCAGCAGCCCTCCGACAGGGGGGACGGCCAGCACTGAAGCTTTCTTT	CASSPPTGGTASTEAFF
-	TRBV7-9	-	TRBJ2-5	TGTGCCAGCAGCTTAGGGGACCCGGCCGTGTCGACCCAGTACTTC	CASSLGDPAVSTQYF
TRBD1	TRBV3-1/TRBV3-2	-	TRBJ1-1	TGTGCCAGCAGCCACAGAAGGGACAGGGTTTGGTTTACTGAAGCTTTCTTT	CASSHRRDRVWFTEAFF
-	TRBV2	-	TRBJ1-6	TGTGCCAGCAGTGGACCTCGGACAGTCACAGATAATTCACCCCTCCACTTT	CASSGPRTVTDNSPLHF
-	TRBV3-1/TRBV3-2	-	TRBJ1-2	TGTGCCAGCAGCCAAGATAACCGGGGTCGCCGCTACACCTTC	CASSQDNRGRRYTF
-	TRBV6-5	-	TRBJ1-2	TGTGCCAGCAGGAGTAGGGGGAAGTCCGGTGGCTACACCTTC	CASRSRGKSGGYTF
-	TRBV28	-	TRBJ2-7	TGTGCCAGCAGTTTACGGGGACTGAACTACGAGCAGTACTTC	CASSLRGLNYEQYF
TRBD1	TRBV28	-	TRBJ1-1	TGTGCCAGCAGACGGTGGGACAGCGGCCCGAGGGCGAACACTGAAGCTTTCTTT	CASRRWDSGPRANTEAFF
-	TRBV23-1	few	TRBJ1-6	TGCGCCAGCAGTCGAACCGGGCTAGGGAATTCACCCCTCCACTTT	CASSRTGLGNSPLHF
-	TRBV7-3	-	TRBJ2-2	TGTGCCAGCAGCTTATATGGGGGATCTACCGGGGAGCTGTTTTTT	CASSLYGGSTGELFF
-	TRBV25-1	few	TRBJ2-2	TGTGCCAGCAGTGGCGGGGAGCTGTTTTTT	CASSGGELFF
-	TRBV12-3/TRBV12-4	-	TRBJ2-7	TGTGCCAGCAGCGACAGGACAACCTACGAGCAGTACTTC	CASSDRTTYEQYF
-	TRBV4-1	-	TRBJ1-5	TGCGCCAGCAGCCAAGAATGGAATCAGCCCCAGCATTTT	CASSQEWNQPQHF
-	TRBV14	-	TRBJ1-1	TGTGCCAGCAGCCAAGATTACAGCACTGAAGCTTTCTTT	CASSQDYSTEAFF
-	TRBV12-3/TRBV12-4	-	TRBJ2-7	TGTGCCAGCAGTTTGGGGGGAATAAACGAGCAGTACTTC	CASSLGGINEQYF
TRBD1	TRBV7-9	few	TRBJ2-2	TGTGCCAGCAGCTTGGCCGGGACAGGGAGCACCGGGGAGCTGTTTTTT	CASSLAGTGSTGELFF
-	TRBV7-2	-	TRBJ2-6	TGTGCCAGCAGCTTATTGGGTACTGGGGCCAACGTCCTGACTTTC	CASSLLGTGANVLTF
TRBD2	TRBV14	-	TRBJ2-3	TGTGCCAGCAGCCAAGCGTTAGCGGGGTACAAAACAGATACGCAGTATTTT	CASSQALAGYKTDTQYF
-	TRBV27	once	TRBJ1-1	TGTGCCAGCAGCCGCTCCCTAGGGAACACTGAAGCTTTCTTT	CASSRSLGNTEAFF